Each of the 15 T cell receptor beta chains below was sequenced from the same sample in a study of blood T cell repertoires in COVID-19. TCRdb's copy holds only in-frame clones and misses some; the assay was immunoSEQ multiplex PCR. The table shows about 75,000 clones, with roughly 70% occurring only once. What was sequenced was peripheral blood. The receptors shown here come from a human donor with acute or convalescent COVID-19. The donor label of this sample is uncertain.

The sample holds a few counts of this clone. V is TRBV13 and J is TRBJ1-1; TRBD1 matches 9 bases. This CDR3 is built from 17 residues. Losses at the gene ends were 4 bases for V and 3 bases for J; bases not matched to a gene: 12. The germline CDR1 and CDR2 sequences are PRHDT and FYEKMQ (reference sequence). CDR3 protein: CASSSRSHRGRDTEAFF. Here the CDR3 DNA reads TGTGCCAGCAGCTCCCGGTCCCACAGGGGGCGGGACACTGAAGCTTTCTTT.

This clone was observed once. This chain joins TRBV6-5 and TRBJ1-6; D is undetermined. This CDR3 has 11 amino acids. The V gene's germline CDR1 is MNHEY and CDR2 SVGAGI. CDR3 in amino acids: CGAAENSPLHF. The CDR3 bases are TGTGGAGCGGCCGAGAATTCACCCCTCCACTTT.

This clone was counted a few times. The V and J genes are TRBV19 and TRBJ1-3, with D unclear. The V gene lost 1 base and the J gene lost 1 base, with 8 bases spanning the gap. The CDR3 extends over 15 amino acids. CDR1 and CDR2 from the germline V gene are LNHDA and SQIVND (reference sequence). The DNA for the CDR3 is TGTGCCAGTAGTATAGCCGACTGGTCTGGAAACACCATATATTTT. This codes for CASSIADWSGNTIYF.

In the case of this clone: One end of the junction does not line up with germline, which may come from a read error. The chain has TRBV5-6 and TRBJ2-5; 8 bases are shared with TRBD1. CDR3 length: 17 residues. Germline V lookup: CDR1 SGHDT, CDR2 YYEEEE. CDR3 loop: CASSLVGTGQTMETRYF. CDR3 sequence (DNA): TGTGCCAGCAGCTTGGTAGGGACAGGACAAACAATGGAGACCCGGTACTTC.

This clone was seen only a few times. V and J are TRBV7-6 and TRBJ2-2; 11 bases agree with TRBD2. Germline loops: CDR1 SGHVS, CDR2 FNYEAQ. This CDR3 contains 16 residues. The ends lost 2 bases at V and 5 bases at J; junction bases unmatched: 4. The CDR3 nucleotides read TGTGCCAGCAGCTTAAGGGCTAGCGGGGGGACCGGGGAGCTGTTTTTT. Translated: CASSLRASGGTGELFF.

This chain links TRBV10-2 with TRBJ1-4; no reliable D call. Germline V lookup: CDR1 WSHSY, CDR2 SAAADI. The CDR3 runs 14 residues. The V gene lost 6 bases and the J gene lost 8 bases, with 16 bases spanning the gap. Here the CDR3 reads CASRATGTKEKLFF. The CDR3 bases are TGCGCCAGCAGAGCGACTGGTACGAAGGAAAAACTGTTTTTT.

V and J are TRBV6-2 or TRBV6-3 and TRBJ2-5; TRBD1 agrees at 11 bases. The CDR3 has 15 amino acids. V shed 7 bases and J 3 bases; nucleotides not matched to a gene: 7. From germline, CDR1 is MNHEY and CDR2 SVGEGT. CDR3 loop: CASNPGQGVEETQYF. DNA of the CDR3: TGTGCCAGCAACCCGGGACAGGGGGTCGAAGAGACCCAGTACTTC.

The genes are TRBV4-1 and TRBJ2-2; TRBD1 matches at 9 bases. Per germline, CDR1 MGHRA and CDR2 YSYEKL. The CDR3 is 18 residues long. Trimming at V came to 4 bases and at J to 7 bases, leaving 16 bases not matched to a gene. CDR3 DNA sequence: TGCGCCAGCAGCCCTTATATTTCCGGGACAGGGTCGGTCGGGGAGCTGTTTTTT. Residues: CASSPYISGTGSVGELFF.

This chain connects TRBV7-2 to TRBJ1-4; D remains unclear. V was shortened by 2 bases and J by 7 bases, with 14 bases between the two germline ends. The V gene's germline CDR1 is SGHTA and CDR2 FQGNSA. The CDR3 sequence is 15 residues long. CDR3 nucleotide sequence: TGTGCCAGCAGCTTACAGCGGAGGGCCGCTGAAAAACTGTTTTTT. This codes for CASSLQRRAAEKLFF.

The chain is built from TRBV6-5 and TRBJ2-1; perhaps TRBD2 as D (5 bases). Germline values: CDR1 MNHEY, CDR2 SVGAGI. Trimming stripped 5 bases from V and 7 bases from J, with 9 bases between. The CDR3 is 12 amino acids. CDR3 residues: CASSPTRNEQFF. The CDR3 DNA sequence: TGTGCCAGCAGTCCCACTAGGAATGAGCAGTTCTTC.

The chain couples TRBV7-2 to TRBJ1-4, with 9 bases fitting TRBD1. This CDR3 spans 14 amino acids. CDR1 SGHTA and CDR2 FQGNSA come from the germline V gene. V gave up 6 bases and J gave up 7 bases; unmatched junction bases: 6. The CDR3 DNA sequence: TGTGCCAGCAGACACAGGGGGCGCGGTGAAAAACTGTTTTTT. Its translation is CASRHRGRGEKLFF.

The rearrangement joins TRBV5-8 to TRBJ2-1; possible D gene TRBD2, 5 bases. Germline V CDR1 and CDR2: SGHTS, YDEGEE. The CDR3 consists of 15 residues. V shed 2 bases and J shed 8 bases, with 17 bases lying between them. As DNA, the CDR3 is TGTGCCAGCAGCTTTCTCCTAGCCTTTACATATGAGCAGTTCTTC. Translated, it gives CASSFLLAFTYEQFF.

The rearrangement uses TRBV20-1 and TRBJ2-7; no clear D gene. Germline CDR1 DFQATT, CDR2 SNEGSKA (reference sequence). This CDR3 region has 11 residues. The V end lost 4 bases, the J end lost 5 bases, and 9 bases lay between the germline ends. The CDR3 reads CSAIPFDEQYF. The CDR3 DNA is TGCAGTGCTATCCCTTTCGACGAGCAGTACTTC.

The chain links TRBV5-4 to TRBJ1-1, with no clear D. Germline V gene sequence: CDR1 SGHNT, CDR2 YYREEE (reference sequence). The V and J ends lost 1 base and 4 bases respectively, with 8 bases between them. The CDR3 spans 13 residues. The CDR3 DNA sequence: TGTGCCAGCAGCTTGCAGGTGGGCACTGAAGCTTTCTTT. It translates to CASSLQVGTEAFF.

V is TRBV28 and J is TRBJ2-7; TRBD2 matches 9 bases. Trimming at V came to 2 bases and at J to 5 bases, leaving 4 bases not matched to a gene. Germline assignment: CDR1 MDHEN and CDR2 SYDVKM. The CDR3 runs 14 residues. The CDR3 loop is CASSLAGGPHEQYF. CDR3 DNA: TGTGCCAGCAGTTTAGCGGGAGGGCCCCACGAGCAGTACTTC.